A selection of T cell receptor beta chains follows, all from one sample in a study of cytomegalovirus exposure and HLA in healthy donors. Clones were read by immunoSEQ multiplex PCR, and TCRdb kept only the in-frame ones, dropping some. The sample comprises under 200,000 clones, 78% of which are singletons, and 5.5% to 7.5% rests with the top ten. Sequences were obtained from PBMCs. The receptors originated from a middle-aged woman in good health and CMV-seropositive. Each CDR3 is given without its conserved first and last residue. The size entry is marked missing in some rows and otherwise reads once, few, many or a size class.

cdr3_aa,v_call,clone_size
ASSFHRGEQY,TRBV11-2,NA
SGSQGSGYT,TRBV29-1,NA
ASSLGAGVNGSYNEQF,TRBV5-1,few
ASSVAGQGGYT,TRBV9,NA
ASSAGTLPNQPQH,TRBV9,NA
ASDSGDTDTQY,TRBV19,NA
ASRSGGGSSYEQY,TRBV27,NA
ASSLPSGVGNTIY,TRBV7-2,NA
ASSEAPGFLYEQY,TRBV6-1,NA
ASSPGGGRADTQY,TRBV11-2,NA
ASSQRTSGDGDTQY,TRBV4-2,NA
ATSRIGTGVDYGYT,TRBV15,NA
ASSPAGPSTDTQY,TRBV9,NA
ASSLFGGAYQETQY,TRBV27,few
ASSFWTSGGEVQY,TRBV7-9,NA
ASGSRQVMNTEAF,TRBV12-5,NA
ASSLDRDNSPLH,TRBV6-4,NA
SSNAGAGYEQY,TRBV7-9,NA
ASSFEAGSWRSDGYT,TRBV5-1,NA
ASSPGTGYFGVMNTEAF,TRBV28,NA
ASSYSQDGVTQY,TRBV6-5,once
ASSPKRTVQY,TRBV14,NA
AWSVGQAMSYGYT,TRBV30,NA
ASSLAPVEGRVEQY,TRBV7-2,NA
ASSNLGTGGGEQF,TRBV19,once
ATSRDRRLGNTIY,TRBV15,NA
ASSLAPGGPDTQY,TRBV5-6,few
ASSLRGGSSYEQY,TRBV5-4,NA
ASSDPRGELF,TRBV2,once
ASSLVAGGDYGYT,TRBV5-8,NA
ASRPSGAGGELF,TRBV5-1,once
ASSFSTVNTEAF,TRBV4-2,NA
ASSQDYRGSDTQY,TRBV4-2,NA
AISEPGEGYGYT,TRBV10-3,once
ASVSDRNTEAF,TRBV2,NA
ASSLAGAGGNTIY,TRBV7-9,NA
AGSLIYHEQY,TRBV7-2,NA
ASRTQGSSYEQY,TRBV2,once
ASRDQGQGFAEAF,TRBV6-6,NA
ASSQEGGRLNSPLH,TRBV14,NA
ASEPNASGNTIY,TRBV19,NA
ASSPYSNTEAF,TRBV5-8,NA
ASSRLAGAQETQY,TRBV7-9,few
ASSTQGARALH,TRBV6-1,NA
ASSPYGEETQY,TRBV18,NA
ASSELSGAAF,TRBV6-1,once
ASSLGAGRQPQH,TRBV5-6,NA
ATSGANVLT,TRBV6-6,NA
ASSVLQGSLHEKLF,TRBV2,few
ASSDYFGLVSDTQY,TRBV2,NA
ASSSLTGANYGYT,TRBV5-6,NA
ASSLGQGGWSNEKLF,TRBV7-2,NA
ASSLVPLTGHDEQF,TRBV7-8,NA
ASSSPEGANYGYT,TRBV5-1,NA
ASSLGGTGGQETQY,TRBV5-1,NA
ASSQDELSGANGLT,TRBV4-1,NA
ASSLRRDRGFYEQY,TRBV7-3,NA
ASMRWRELF,TRBV2,once
ASSVFDGYT,TRBV28,NA
ASSGGGESSPLH,TRBV2,NA